One and the same sample provided the 6 T cell receptor beta chains below, sequenced in a study of T cells in Graves' hyperthyroidism and ophthalmopathy. Authors of the study amplified TCR beta CDR3 regions from RNA transcripts. First-round RT-PCR targeting the TCR CDR3 was performed with the HTBI primer set. TCRdb fed the multiplex PCR reads into MiXCR, producing one record per CDR3 protein. This table has around 700,000 distinct CDR3 sequences, around a sixth appearing once. The sample taken for sequencing was blood. The receptors stem from a woman aged 45-59 years with Graves' hyperthyroidism that later progressed to Graves' ophthalmopathy.

As concerns this clonotype: A much larger clonotype is one base distant, so this may be a read error. This rearrangement joins TRBV28 to TRBJ2-6, with no clear D. In germline, CDR1 is MDHEN, CDR2 SYDVKM. The CDR3 consists of 14 residues. Trimming stripped 7 bases from V and 0 bases from J, with 7 bases between. CDR3 in amino acids: CASITGSGANVLTF. The CDR3, as DNA: TGTGCCAGCATTACGGGCTCTGGGGCCAACGTCCTGACTTTC.

The sample holds a few counts of this clonotype. The chain couples TRBV19 to TRBJ2-1; possible D gene TRBD1, 6 bases. Trimming took 3 bases from V and 6 from J, leaving 12 bases between them. This CDR3 spans 14 amino acids. Germline-derived CDR1 and CDR2 are LNHDA and SQIVND (reference sequence). Here the CDR3 reads CASSMTGALNEQFF. In DNA form, the CDR3 reads TGTGCCAGTAGTATGACAGGAGCCCTCAATGAGCAGTTCTTC.

V gene TRBV9 combines with J gene TRBJ1-5; D possibly corresponds to TRBD1 (5 bases). The CDR3 runs 14 residues. Trimming took off 0 bases at V and 10 bases at J, with 14 bases between the two ends. Germline V gives CDR1 SGDLS, CDR2 YYNGEE. DNA of the CDR3: TGTGCCAGCAGCGTAGGCAGGGAGAATATCCCCCAGCATTTT. As protein: CASSVGRENIPQHF.

This clonotype is a singleton in its sample. The rearrangement uses TRBV20-1 and TRBJ1-1; no definite D call. Germline CDR1 reads DFQATT; CDR2 reads SNEGSKA (reference sequence). The CDR3 extends over 12 amino acids. Trimming removed 8 bases at V and 4 bases at J, with 14 bases between. The CDR3 nucleotides read TGCAGTTGTCGGAAAGGACCCACTGAAGCTTTCTTT. It translates to CSCRKGPTEAFF.

The sample holds many counts of this clonotype. The V call is TRBV24-1, the J call TRBJ2-5; D is perhaps TRBD2 (5 bases). Deletions cut 4 bases from V and 4 bases from J, with 18 bases between. Germline V gene data show CDR1 as KGHDR and CDR2 as SFDVKD. The CDR3 loop spans 16 amino acids. CDR3 residues: CATSDTEGPPTETQYF. In nucleotides, the CDR3 is TGTGCCACCAGTGACACCGAGGGCCCCCCCACAGAGACCCAGTACTTC.

This chain connects TRBV10-3 to TRBJ2-7; TRBD2 aligns across 11 bases. With V trimmed by 6 bases and J by 2 bases, 6 bases remained unmatched. CDR1 and CDR2 (germline): ENHRY, SYGVKD. CDR3 size: 15 residues. The chain's CDR3 is CAIRVTSGGPYEQYF. The CDR3 DNA sequence: TGTGCCATCAGAGTCACTAGCGGGGGACCCTACGAGCAGTACTTC.